Each of the 2 T cell receptor beta chains below was sequenced from the same sample in a study of T cell changes during pregnancy in multiple sclerosis. Clones were sequenced by immunoSEQ multiplex PCR, and TCRdb holds only the in-frame ones, with some missing. The sample records roughly 40,000 clones, 80% to 85% being singletons. The sequencing here drew on CD4+ T cells from peripheral blood mononuclear cells, taken before pregnancy. The origin of the receptors is a female donor with multiple sclerosis, enrolled in a pregnancy study.

The chain employs TRBV19 and TRBJ2-3; D may be TRBD2 (6 bases). The germline V gene has CDR1 LNHDA and CDR2 SQIVND (reference sequence). The CDR3 consists of 16 residues. The V end lost 2 bases, the J end lost 2 bases, and 14 bases lay between the germline ends. In DNA form, the CDR3 reads TGTGCCAGTAGTATATCCGGGAGCGGCTTCACAGATACGCAGTATTTT. As protein: CASSISGSGFTDTQYF.

A few counts support this clone. The chain recombines TRBV6-1 with TRBJ1-1, with 9 bases aligning to TRBD1. CDR3 length: 13 amino acids. With V trimmed by 5 bases and J by 3 bases, 1 base remained unmatched. From germline, CDR1 is MNHNS and CDR2 SASEGT. CDR3 nucleotide sequence: TGTGCCAGCAGTTGGGACAGGGACACTGAAGCTTTCTTT. Translating gives CASSWDRDTEAFF.